The 8 T cell receptor beta chains below all came from one sample that was sequenced in a study of CD8+ T cells in alopecia areata. Treatment denoted: oral pan-JAK inhibitor, 5-10 mg twice daily. Following extraction, RNA underwent reverse transcription to cDNA, which served as the sequencing template. The data were produced by immunoSEQ multiplex PCR, yet TCRdb's version contains in-frame clones alone and is incomplete. This table has about 300,000 clones, 55% to 70% appearing once. Sequenced here: CD4+ T cells sorted from blood, sampled at week 24, from a patient treated with tofacitinib. Receptors were obtained from a human donor with alopecia areata.

This clone was seen a handful of times. In DNA, the CDR3 is TGCGCCAGCAGCACCTCCCCCGGGACTGAATACGAGCAGTACTTC. Its protein is CASSTSPGTEYEQYF. The gene calls are TRBV5-1 and TRBJ2-7, with a weak D call TRBD2 (6 bases). The CDR3 length is 15 residues. Germline loops: CDR1 SGHRS, CDR2 YFSETQ. V lost 4 bases to trimming and J lost 4 bases, with 18 bases between them. Filled out from reference TRBV5-1 and TRBJ2-7, the complete variable domain reads KAGVTQTPRYLIKTRGQQVTLSCSPISGHRSVSWYQQTPGQGLQFLFEYFSETQRNKGNFPGRFSGRQFSNSRSEMNVSTLELGDSALYLCASSTSPGTEYEQYFGPGTRLTVT.

The chain combines TRBV28 with TRBJ1-2; TRBD1 aligns across 10 bases. The CDR3 contains 14 residues. V shed 6 bases, J shed 10 bases, and the junction held 11 bases outside the gene matches. Per germline, CDR1 MDHEN and CDR2 SYDVKM. The CDR3 spells CASRGQGSANDYTF. In DNA form, the CDR3 reads TGTGCCAGCAGGGGACAGGGGTCCGCCAACGACTACACCTTC.

The V gene is TRBV9, the J gene TRBJ2-3, with D possibly TRBD2 on 6 matching bases. Germline V gene sequence: CDR1 SGDLS, CDR2 YYNGEE. The CDR3 has 15 amino acids. The V gene lost 3 bases and the J gene lost 5 bases, with 16 bases spanning the gap. The CDR3 DNA reads as TGTGCCAGCAGCGCCGAGGGACTCCTTAGAGATACGCAGTATTTT. It yields the protein CASSAEGLLRDTQYF.

V is TRBV2 and J is TRBJ2-5; unclear D gene. V lost 8 bases, J lost 5 bases, and 12 bases lay in between. This CDR3 spans 12 amino acids. The germline CDR1 and CDR2 sequences are SNHLY and FYNNEI. The CDR3 loop is CASGASEETQYF. CDR3 nucleotides: TGTGCCAGCGGCGCTTCAGAGGAGACCCAGTACTTC.

This rearrangement joins TRBV7-9 to TRBJ2-2, with 10 bases fitting TRBD1. This CDR3 is 15 amino acids long. The J segment lost 6 bases and the V segment lost 5 bases, leaving 6 bases of the junction unmatched. The germline V gene has CDR1 SEHNR and CDR2 FQNEAQ (reference sequence). The CDR3 coding sequence is TGTGCCAGCAGCGCCGGGACAGGGGTACCCGGGGAGCTGTTTTTT. This encodes CASSAGTGVPGELFF.

This clone was recorded at least ten times. CDR3 DNA: TGTGCCATCAGGGACAATACAGGGACTAACACAGATACGCAGTATTTT. Amino acids: CAIRDNTGTNTDTQYF. The chain recombines TRBV10-3 with TRBJ2-3; tentatively, D is TRBD2 (7 bases). The CDR3 totals 16 residues. V was shortened by 6 bases and J by 2 bases, with 18 bases between the two germline ends. The germline V gene has CDR1 ENHRY and CDR2 SYGVKD.

This clone has only one observation. The DNA for the CDR3 is TGTGCCAGCAGCGGACAGGGAGTGCCGTACTTC. Residues: CASSGQGVPYF. This sequence joins TRBV6-5 and TRBJ2-7; 8 positions match TRBD1. The CDR3 is made up of 11 amino acids. In germline, CDR1 is MNHEY, CDR2 SVGAGI. The V segment lost 6 bases and the J segment 12 bases; nucleotides outside the gene matches: 7.

The chain uses TRBV4-1 and TRBJ1-6, with 10 bases that match TRBD1. Germline-derived CDR1 and CDR2 are MGHRA and YSYEKL. This CDR3 has 16 amino acids. Losses at the gene ends were 4 bases for V and 8 bases for J; bases not matched to a gene: 8. The CDR3 spells CASSRLTGGADSPLHF. The CDR3, as DNA: TGCGCCAGCAGCCGCCTGACAGGGGGCGCGGATTCACCCCTCCACTTT.